The present entry profiles one TCR beta chain with its context. Its antigen remains unidentified. This entry belongs to a study of shared clonotypes between healthy human individuals. About the research overall: The plates for each donor numbered three CD4 naive, three CD4 memory, two CD8 naive and one CD8 memory. Whole-study findings and limits: Non-shared clonotypes displayed generation probabilities falling below those of clonotypes present in all four donors. In general, naive subsets displayed greater estimated richness than memory subsets did.

Assay execution took place at the deep level. The data were produced by immunoSEQ multiplex PCR, yet TCRdb's version contains in-frame clones alone and is incomplete. The sample gives some 2,100,000 clones, approximately 94% of which show up once; around 0.13% is in the top ten. V was trimmed by 4 bases and J by 4 bases, leaving 11 bases between them. The CDR3 spans 13 residues. The germline V gene encodes CDR1 SGHTA and CDR2 FQGNSA. This TCR came from a man aged 18-30 years in good health. Sequencing input: naive CD4+ T cells sorted from blood. Subset in this sample: CD45RA+ positively selected. This chain links TRBV7-2 with TRBJ2-7; D is unresolved. CDR3 protein: CASSSPQWYEQYF. Written as DNA, the CDR3 is TGTGCCAGCAGCTCCCCCCAATGGTACGAGCAGTACTTC.